This T cell receptor (beta chain) was captured by sequencing in a study of radiation and T cells in renal cell carcinoma. Overall study results and limits: Top tumor clonotypes rose in blood 2 weeks post-radiation, then contracted.

Turning to this clone: Its antigen is as yet unknown.

V shed 5 bases, J shed 1 base, and the junction held 9 bases outside the gene matches. The CDR3 totals 16 residues. Germline V gives CDR1 SNHLY, CDR2 FYNNEI. The data were produced by immunoSEQ multiplex PCR, yet TCRdb's version contains in-frame clones alone and is incomplete. The profile shows tens of thousands of clones, approximately 86% of them singletons. Time point meaning: blood 2 weeks post-SBRT. Treatment meaning: 15 Gy SBRT to primary tumor, nephrectomy 4 weeks later. Radiation-treated patients gave blood at baseline, week 2 and week 4. The sequence was obtained from a woman in her fifties or sixties with renal cell carcinoma. This specimen was blood, taken from a patient whose treatment included radiotherapy and nephrectomy. The chain is built from TRBV2 and TRBJ2-3, with 7 bases identical to TRBD1. The CDR3, as DNA: TGTGCCAGCAGTTTCCGGACAGGACTGGGCACAGATACGCAGTATTTT. Its protein product is CASSFRTGLGTDTQYF.